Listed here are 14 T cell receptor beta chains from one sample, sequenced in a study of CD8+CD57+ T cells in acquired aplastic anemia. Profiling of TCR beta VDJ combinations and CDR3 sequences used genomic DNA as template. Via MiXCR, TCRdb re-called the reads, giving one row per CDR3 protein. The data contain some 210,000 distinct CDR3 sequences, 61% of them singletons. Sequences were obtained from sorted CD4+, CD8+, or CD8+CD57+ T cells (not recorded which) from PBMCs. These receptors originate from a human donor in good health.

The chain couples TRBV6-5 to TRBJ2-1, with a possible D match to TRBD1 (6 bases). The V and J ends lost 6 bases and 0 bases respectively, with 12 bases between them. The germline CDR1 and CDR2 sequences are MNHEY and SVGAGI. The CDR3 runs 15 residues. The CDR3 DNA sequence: TGTGCCAGCAGCCAGGACAGATACTCCTACAATGAGCAGTTCTTC. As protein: CASSQDRYSYNEQFF.

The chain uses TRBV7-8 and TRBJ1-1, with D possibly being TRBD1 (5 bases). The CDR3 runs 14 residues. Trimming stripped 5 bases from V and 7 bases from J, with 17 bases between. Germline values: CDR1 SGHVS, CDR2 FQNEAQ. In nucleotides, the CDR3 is TGTGCCAGCAGCGACACAGAAGGGGAGGGTGAAGCTTTCTTT. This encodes CASSDTEGEGEAFF.

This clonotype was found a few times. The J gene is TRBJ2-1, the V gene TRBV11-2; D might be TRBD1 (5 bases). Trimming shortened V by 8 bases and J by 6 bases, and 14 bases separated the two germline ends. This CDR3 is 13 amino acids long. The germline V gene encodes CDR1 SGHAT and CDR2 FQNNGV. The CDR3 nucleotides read TGTGCCAGCGGTAACCAGGGTGTCAATGAGCAGTTCTTC. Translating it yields CASGNQGVNEQFF.

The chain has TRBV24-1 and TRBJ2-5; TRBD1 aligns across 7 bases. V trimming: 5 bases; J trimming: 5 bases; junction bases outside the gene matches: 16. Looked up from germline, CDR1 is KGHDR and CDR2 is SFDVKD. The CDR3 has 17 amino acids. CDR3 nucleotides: TGTGCCACCAGTGGTCCGGGACAGTCGTTTTGGGGGGAGACCCAGTACTTC. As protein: CATSGPGQSFWGETQYF.

DNA for the CDR3: TGTGCCACCAGCAGAGATCGAGGACAGTACAATGAGCAGTTCTTC. It is translated as CATSRDRGQYNEQFF. V usage is TRBV15 and J usage is TRBJ2-1, with D possibly TRBD1 on 6 matching bases. The CDR3 runs to 15 residues. The ends were cut back, 0 bases at V and 4 bases at J, with 10 bases in the middle. Germline V lookup: CDR1 LNHNV, CDR2 YYDKDF (reference sequence).

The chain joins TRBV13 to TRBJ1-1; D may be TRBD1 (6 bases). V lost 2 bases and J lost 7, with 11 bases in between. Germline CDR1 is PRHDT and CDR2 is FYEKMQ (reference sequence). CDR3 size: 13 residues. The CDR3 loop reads CASSLRGVGEAFF. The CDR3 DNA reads TGTGCCAGCAGCTTAAGGGGGGTCGGTGAAGCTTTCTTT.

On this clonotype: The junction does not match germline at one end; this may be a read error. CDR3 residues: CASSLGQAGNQHQHF. The CDR3 DNA reads TGTGCCAGCAGCTTGGGACAGGCTGGGAATCAGCACCAGCATTTT. This rearrangement joins TRBV7-9 to TRBJ1-5; 8 positions agree with TRBD1. In germline, CDR1 is SEHNR, CDR2 FQNEAQ (reference sequence). This CDR3 is 15 amino acids long.

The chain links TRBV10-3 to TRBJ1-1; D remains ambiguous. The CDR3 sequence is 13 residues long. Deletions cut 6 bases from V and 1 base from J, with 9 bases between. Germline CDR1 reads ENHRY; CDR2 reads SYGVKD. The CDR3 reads CAIRDQRNTEAFF. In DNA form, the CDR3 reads TGTGCCATCAGGGACCAGAGGAACACTGAAGCTTTCTTT.

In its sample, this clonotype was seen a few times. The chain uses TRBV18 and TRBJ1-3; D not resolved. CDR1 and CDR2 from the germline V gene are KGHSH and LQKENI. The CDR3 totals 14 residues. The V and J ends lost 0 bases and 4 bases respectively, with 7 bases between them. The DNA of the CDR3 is TGTGCCAGCTCACCACCTTTTTCCGGAAACACCATATATTTT. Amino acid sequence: CASSPPFSGNTIYF.

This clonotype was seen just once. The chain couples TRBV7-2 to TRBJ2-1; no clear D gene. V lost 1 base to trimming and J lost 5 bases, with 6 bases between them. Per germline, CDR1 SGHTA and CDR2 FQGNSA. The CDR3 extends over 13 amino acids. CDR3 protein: CASSLGVNNEQFF. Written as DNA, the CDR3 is TGTGCCAGCAGCTTAGGCGTGAACAATGAGCAGTTCTTC.

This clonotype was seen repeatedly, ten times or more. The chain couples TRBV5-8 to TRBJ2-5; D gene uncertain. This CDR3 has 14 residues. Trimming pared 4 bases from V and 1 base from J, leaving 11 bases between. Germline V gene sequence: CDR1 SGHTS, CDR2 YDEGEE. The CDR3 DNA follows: TGTGCCAGCAGCCCCACGACGGTCCAAGAGACCCAGTACTTC. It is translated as CASSPTTVQETQYF.

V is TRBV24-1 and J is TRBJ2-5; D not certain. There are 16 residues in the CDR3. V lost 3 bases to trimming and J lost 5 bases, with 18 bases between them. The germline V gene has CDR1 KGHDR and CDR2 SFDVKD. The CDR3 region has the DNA TGTGCCACCAGTGATCTGCCCAGACCCAGAAGCGAGACCCAGTACTTC. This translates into CATSDLPRPRSETQYF.

The CDR3 reads CASGRTGGYNEQFF. In nucleotides, the CDR3 is TGTGCCAGCGGTCGGACAGGGGGCTACAATGAGCAGTTCTTC. The chain has TRBV7-6 and TRBJ2-1; the match to TRBD1 covers 10 bases. Germline V gives CDR1 SGHVS, CDR2 FNYEAQ. CDR3 length: 14 amino acids. V shed 8 bases and J 3 bases; nucleotides not matched to a gene: 4.

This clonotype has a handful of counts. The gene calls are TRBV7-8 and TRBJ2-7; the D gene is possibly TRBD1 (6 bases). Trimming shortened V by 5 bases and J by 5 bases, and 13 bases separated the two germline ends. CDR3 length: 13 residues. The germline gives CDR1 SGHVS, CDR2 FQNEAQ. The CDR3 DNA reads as TGTGCCAGCAGCCCAGAGGGGGTCCACGAGCAGTACTTC. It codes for CASSPEGVHEQYF. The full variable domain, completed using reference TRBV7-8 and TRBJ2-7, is GAGVSQSPRYKVAKRGQDVALRCDPISGHVSLFWYQQALGQGPEFLTYFQNEAQLDKSGLPSDRFFAERPEGSVSTLKIQRTQQEDSAVYLCASSPEGVHEQYFGPGTRLTVT.